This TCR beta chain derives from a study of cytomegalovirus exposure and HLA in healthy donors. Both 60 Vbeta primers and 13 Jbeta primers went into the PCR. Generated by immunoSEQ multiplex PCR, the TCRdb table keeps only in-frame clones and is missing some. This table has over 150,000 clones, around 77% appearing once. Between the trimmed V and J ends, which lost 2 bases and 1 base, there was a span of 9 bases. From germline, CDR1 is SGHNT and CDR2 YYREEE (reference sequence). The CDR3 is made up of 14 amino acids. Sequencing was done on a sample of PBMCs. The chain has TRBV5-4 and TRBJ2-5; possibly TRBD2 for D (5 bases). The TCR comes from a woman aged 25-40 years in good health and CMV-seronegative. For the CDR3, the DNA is TGTGCCAGCAGCTTCTCGGGAACCCAAGAGACCCAGTACTTC. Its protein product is CASSFSGTQETQYF.